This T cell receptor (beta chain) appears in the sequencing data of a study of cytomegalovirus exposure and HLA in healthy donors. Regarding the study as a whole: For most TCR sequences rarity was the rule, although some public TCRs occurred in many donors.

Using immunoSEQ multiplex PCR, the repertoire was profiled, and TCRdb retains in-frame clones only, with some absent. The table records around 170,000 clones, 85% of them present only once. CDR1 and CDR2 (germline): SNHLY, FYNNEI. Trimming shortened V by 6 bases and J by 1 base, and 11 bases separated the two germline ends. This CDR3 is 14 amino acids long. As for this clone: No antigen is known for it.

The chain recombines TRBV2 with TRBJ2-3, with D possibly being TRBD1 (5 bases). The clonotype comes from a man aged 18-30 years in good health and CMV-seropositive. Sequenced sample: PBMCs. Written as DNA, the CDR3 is TGTGCCAGCAGGGGGCATATTCGCACAGATACGCAGTATTTT. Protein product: CASRGHIRTDTQYF.